This TCR beta chain comes out of a study of T cells after posttransplantation cyclophosphamide. The study, taken as a whole, reports: After PTCy, TRB diversity resembled that of CNI/methotrexate controls. Blood and skin or GI T cell repertoires showed limited TRB overlap.

The naive gate required viable CD3+CD4+ or CD3+CD8+ cells with CCR7+CD45RA+CD45RO-CD95-CD27+CD28+ phenotype. Details on this clone: The antigen remains undetermined.

Sequencing used immunoSEQ multiplex PCR; TCRdb keeps in-frame clones, though not all of them. The sample includes roughly 32,000 clones, 75% to 95% of them seen just once. This CDR3 is 16 amino acids long. Germline V gene lookup returns CDR1 SEHNR and CDR2 FQNEAQ (reference sequence). V was clipped by 5 bases and J by 2 bases; unmatched bases: 7. The rearrangement joins TRBV7-9 to TRBJ2-4; 9 bases map to TRBD2. Sample: naive CD4+ T cells sorted from PBMCs. This receptor was identified in a woman aged 60-75 years in good health, CMV-negative, and a related stem cell transplant donor. As DNA, the CDR3 is TGTGCCAGCAGCCTTAGCGGGGGAGCTCCCAAAAACATTCAGTACTTC. Amino acids: CASSLSGGAPKNIQYF.